The clone carrying this T cell receptor beta chain was seen once. Only in-frame clones appear in the TCRdb table, and some are missing; sequencing was by immunoSEQ multiplex PCR. This sample has over 200,000 clones, with roughly 89% found just once. This sample is drawn from a study of blood T cell repertoires in COVID-19. Cohort 3 recovered donors had two negative PCRs, clearance, or symptom resolution. In germline, CDR1 is SGHNT, CDR2 YENEEA. The CDR3 is 13 amino acids. The junction had 4 bases not matched to a gene; V was cut back by 4 bases and J by 5 bases. The V and J genes are TRBV11-3 and TRBJ1-1; 7 bases agree with TRBD1. This clonotype was obtained from a middle-aged woman who had recovered from COVID-19. Specimen: PBMCs or T cells enriched from blood (not recorded which). As DNA, the CDR3 is TGTGCCAGCAGCTCGCTCAGGGGGACTGAAGCTTTCTTT. It codes for CASSSLRGTEAFF.